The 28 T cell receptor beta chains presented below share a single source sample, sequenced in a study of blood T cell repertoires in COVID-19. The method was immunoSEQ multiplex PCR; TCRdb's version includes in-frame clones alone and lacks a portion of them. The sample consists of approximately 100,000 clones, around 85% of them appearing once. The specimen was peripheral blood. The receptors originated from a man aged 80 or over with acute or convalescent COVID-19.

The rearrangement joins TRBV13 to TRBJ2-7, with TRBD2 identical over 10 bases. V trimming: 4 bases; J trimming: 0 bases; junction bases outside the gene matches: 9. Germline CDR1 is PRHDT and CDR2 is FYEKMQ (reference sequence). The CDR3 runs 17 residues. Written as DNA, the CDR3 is TGTGCCAGCAGCTCCAGGAGGACTAGCGGCTACTCCTACGAGCAGTACTTC. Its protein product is CASSSRRTSGYSYEQYF.

CDR3 nucleotides: TGTGCCAGCAGCTTGGGAGGGCCCCGTAGCAATCAGCCCCAGCATTTT. It specifies CASSLGGPRSNQPQHF. V is TRBV7-9 and J is TRBJ1-5; D ambiguous. The length of the CDR3 is 16 residues. In germline, CDR1 is SEHNR, CDR2 FQNEAQ (reference sequence). The V end was cut by 3 bases, the J end by 0 bases, with 12 bases between.

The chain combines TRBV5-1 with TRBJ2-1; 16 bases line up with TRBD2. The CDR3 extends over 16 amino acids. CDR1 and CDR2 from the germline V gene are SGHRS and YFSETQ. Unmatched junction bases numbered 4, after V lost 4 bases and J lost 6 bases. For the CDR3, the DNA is TGCGCCAGCAGCCCAGGGACTAGCGGGAGGGCCAATGAGCAGTTCTTC. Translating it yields CASSPGTSGRANEQFF.

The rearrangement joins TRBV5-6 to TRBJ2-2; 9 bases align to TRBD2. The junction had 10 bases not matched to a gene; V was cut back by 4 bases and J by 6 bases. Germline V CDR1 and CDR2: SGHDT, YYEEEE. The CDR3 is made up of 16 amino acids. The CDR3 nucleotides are TGTGCCAGCAGCCCGCGAGTTAAGCGGGAGGCCGGGGAGCTGTTTTTT. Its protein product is CASSPRVKREAGELFF.

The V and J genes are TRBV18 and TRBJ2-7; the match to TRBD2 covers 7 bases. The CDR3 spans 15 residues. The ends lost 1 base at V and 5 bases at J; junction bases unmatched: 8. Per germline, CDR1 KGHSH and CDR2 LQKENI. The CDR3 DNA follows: TGTGCCAGCTCACCACTTGCGGGAGATCTCAACGAGCAGTACTTC. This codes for CASSPLAGDLNEQYF.

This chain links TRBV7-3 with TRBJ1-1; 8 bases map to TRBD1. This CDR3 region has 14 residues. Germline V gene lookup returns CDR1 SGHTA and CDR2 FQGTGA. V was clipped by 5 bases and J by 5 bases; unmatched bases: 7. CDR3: CASSTQGAGTEAFF. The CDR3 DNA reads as TGTGCCAGCAGCACCCAGGGGGCTGGGACTGAAGCTTTCTTT.

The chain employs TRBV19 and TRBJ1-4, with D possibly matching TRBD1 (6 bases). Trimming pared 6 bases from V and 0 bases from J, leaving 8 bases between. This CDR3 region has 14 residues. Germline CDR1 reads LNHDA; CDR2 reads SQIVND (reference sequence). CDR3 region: CASRHRATNEKLFF. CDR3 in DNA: TGTGCCAGTAGACACAGGGCAACTAATGAAAAACTGTTTTTT.

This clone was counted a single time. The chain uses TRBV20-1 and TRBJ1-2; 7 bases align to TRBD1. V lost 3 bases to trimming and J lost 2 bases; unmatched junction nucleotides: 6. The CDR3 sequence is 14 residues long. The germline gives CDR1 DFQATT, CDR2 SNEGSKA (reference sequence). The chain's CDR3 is CSASDTGVNYGYTF. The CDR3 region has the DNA TGCAGTGCTAGTGATACAGGGGTGAACTATGGCTACACCTTC.

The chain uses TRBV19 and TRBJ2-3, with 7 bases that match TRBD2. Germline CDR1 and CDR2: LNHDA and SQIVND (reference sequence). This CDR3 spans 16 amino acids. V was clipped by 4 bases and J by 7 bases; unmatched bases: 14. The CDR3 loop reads CASSTQTSRRTHTQYF. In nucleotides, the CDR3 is TGTGCCAGTAGTACTCAGACTAGCCGAAGGACCCATACGCAGTATTTT.

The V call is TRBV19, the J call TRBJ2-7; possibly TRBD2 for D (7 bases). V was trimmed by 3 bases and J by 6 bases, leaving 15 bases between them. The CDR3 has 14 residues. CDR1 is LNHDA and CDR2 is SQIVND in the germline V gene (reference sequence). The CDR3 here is CASSMARGGSEQYF. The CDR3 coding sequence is TGTGCCAGTAGTATGGCCAGGGGAGGGAGCGAGCAGTACTTC.

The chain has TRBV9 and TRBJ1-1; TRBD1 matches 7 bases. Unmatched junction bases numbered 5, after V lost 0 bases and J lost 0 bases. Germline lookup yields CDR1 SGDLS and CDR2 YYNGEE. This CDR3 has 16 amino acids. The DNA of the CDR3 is TGTGCCAGCAGCGTAGGGGGACAGCGCATGAACACTGAAGCTTTCTTT. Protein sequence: CASSVGGQRMNTEAFF.

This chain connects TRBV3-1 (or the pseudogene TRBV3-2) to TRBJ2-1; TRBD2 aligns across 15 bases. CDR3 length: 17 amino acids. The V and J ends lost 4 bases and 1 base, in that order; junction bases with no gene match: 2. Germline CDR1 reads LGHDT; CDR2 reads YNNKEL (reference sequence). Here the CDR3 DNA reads TGTGCCAGCAGCCCTGGACTAGCGGGAGGGTCCTACAATGAGCAGTTCTTC. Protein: CASSPGLAGGSYNEQFF.

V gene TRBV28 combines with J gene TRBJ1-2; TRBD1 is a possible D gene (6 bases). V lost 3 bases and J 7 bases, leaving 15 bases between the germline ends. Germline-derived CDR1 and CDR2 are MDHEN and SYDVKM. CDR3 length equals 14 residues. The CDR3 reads CASSFGPGVTGYTF. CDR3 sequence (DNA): TGTGCCAGCAGTTTTGGTCCAGGGGTGACTGGCTACACCTTC.

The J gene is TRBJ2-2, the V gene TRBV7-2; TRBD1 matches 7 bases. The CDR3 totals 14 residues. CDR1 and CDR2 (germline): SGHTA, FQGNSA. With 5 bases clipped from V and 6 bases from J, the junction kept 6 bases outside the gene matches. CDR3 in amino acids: CASSPLTGPGELFF. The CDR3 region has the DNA TGTGCCAGCAGCCCCCTGACAGGGCCCGGGGAGCTGTTTTTT.

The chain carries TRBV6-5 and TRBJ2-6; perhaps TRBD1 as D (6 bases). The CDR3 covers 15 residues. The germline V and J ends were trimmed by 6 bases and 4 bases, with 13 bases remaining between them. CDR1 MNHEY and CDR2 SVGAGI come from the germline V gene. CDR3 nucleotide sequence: TGTGCCAGCAGACCACAGGGCCCCGGGGCCAACGTCCTGACTTTC. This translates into CASRPQGPGANVLTF.

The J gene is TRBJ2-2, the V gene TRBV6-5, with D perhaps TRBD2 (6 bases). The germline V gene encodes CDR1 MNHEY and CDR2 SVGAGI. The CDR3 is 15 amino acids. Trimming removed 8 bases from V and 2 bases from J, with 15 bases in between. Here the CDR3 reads CASQIRGFNTGELFF. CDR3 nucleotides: TGTGCCAGCCAAATACGGGGGTTCAACACCGGGGAGCTGTTTTTT.

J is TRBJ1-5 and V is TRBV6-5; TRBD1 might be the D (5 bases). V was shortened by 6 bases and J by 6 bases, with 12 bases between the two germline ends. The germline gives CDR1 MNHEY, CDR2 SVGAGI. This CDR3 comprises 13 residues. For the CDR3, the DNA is TGTGCCAGCAGGACAGTCCTCCCTCAGCCCCAGCATTTT. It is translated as CASRTVLPQPQHF.

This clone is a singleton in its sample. CDR3 sequence (DNA): TGCGCCAGCAGCCAGGACAGGGGGCTGACACCCCTCCACTTT. Protein product: CASSQDRGLTPLHF. This chain links TRBV4-3 with TRBJ1-6; 11 nucleotides match TRBD1. CDR1 and CDR2 (germline): LGHNA, YSLEER. This CDR3 has 14 amino acids. The V gene end was trimmed by 3 bases and the J gene end by 11 bases; junction bases not matched to a gene: 3.

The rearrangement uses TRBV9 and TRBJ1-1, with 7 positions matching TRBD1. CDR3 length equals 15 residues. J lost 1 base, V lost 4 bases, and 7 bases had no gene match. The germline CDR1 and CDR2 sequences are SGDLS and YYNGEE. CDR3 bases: TGTGCCAGCAGCACACAGACAGGGCAGAACACTGAAGCTTTCTTT. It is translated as CASSTQTGQNTEAFF.

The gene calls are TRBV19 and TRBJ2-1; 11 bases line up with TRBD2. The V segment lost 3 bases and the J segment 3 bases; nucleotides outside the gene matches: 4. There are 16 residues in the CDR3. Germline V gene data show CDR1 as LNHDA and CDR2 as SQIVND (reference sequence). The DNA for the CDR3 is TGTGCCAGTAGTATGACGACTAGCGGGATCTACAATGAGCAGTTCTTC. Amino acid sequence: CASSMTTSGIYNEQFF. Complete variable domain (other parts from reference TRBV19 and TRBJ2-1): DGGITQSPKYLFRKEGQNVTLSCEQNLNHDAMYWYRQDPGQGLRLIYYSQIVNDFQKGDIAEGYSVSREKKESFPLTVTSAQKNPTAFYLCASSMTTSGIYNEQFFGPGTRLTVL.

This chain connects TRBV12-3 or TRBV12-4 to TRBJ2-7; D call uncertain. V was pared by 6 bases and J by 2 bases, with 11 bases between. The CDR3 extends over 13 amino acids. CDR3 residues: CASSLAATYEQYF. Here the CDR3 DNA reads TGTGCCAGCAGCTTGGCGGCCACCTACGAGCAGTACTTC.

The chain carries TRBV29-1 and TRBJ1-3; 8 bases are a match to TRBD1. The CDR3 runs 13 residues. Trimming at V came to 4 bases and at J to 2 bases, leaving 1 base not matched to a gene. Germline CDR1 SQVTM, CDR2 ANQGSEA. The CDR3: CSVGTGPGNTIYF. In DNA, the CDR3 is TGCAGCGTTGGGACAGGGCCTGGAAACACCATATATTTT.

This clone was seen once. CDR3 in DNA: TGTGCCAGCAGCCAGATCCAAGGGCGGGCCGGGGAGCTGTTTTTT. Its protein is CASSQIQGRAGELFF. The rearrangement joins TRBV3-1 (or the pseudogene TRBV3-2) to TRBJ2-2, with a possible D match to TRBD2 (5 bases). Germline values: CDR1 LGHDT, CDR2 YNNKEL (reference sequence). V was pared by 3 bases and J by 6 bases, with 14 bases between. CDR3 length: 15 amino acids.

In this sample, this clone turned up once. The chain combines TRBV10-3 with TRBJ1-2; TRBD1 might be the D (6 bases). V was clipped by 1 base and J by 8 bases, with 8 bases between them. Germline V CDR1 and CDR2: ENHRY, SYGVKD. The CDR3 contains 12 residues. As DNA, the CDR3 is TGTGCCATCAGTGAGTTGACAGGAGGCTACACCTTC. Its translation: CAISELTGGYTF.

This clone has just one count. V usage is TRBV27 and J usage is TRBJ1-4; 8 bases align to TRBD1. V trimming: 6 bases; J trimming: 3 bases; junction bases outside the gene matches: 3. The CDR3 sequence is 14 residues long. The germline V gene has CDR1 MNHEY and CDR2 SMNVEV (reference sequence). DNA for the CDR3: TGTGCCAGCAGAGGACAGGGACCTAATGAAAAACTGTTTTTT. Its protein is CASRGQGPNEKLFF. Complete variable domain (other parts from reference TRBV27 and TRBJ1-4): EAQVTQNPRYLITVTGKKLTVTCSQNMNHEYMSWYRQDPGLGLRQIYYSMNVEVTDKGDVPEGYKVSRKEKRNFPLILESPSPNQTSLYFCASRGQGPNEKLFFGSGTQLSVL.

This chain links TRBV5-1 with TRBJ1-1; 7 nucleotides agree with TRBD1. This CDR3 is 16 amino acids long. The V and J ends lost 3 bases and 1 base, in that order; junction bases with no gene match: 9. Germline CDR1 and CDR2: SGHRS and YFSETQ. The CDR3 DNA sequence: TGCGCCAGCAGCTCCTCTTCCTGGACAGGGAACACTGAAGCTTTCTTT. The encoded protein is CASSSSSWTGNTEAFF.

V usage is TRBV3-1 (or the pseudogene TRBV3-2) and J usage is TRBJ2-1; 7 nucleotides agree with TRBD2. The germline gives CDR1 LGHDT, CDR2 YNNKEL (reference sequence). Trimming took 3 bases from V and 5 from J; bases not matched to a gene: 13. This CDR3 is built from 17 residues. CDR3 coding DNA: TGTGCCAGCAGCCACAGGTCCGGGCGGGAGTACGACAATGAGCAGTTCTTC. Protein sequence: CASSHRSGREYDNEQFF.

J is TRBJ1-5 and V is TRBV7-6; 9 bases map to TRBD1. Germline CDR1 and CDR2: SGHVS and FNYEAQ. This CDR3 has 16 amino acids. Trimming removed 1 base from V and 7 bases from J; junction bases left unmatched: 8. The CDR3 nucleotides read TGTGCCAGCAGCTTAGGGATCGGACAGGGGATACAGCCCCAGCATTTT. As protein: CASSLGIGQGIQPQHF.